These 21 T cell receptor beta chains were sequenced from one sample in a study of T cell repertoires in cytomegalovirus infection. TCRdb reprocessed the reads via MiXCR and lists one record per CDR3 protein. The repertoire includes roughly 150,000 distinct CDR3 sequences, about 20% of them detected once, and about a tenth sits in the top ten. The sample comprised PBMCs. The receptors were gathered from a human donor in good health (CMV status not recorded). Some clones in this sample may be carry-over from other donors' samples.

To note about this clonotype: A single base separates this from a much larger clone, so it may be a read error. This chain connects TRBV7-2 to TRBJ1-1; TRBD1 matches at 10 bases. The CDR3 has 14 amino acids. Germline V gene data show CDR1 as SGHTA and CDR2 as FQGNSA. CDR3 coding DNA: TGTCCCAGCAGCGCGGACAGGGGGGGCCTTGAAGCTTTCTTT. This sequence encodes CPSSADRGGLEAFF.

The chain joins TRBV28 to TRBJ2-2; the D is unclear. Germline CDR1 and CDR2: MDHEN and SYDVKM. The length of the CDR3 is 12 residues. V shed 6 bases and J shed 7 bases, with 9 bases lying between them. CDR3 protein: CASRTNGGELFF. In DNA, the CDR3 is TGTGCCAGCAGGACCAATGGCGGGGAGCTGTTTTTT.

In this sample, this clonotype turned up many times. The V call is TRBV7-2, the J call TRBJ2-7, with TRBD2 identical over 9 bases. The germline V gene encodes CDR1 SGHTA and CDR2 FQGNSA. The CDR3 is made up of 15 amino acids. The V segment lost 6 bases and the J segment 2 bases; nucleotides outside the gene matches: 8. The CDR3, as DNA: TGTGCCAGCAGTTCTAGCGGGGCCAGCCCCTACGAGCAGTACTTC. Protein: CASSSSGASPYEQYF.

The chain links TRBV3-1 to TRBJ1-2; D gene uncertain. The V and J ends lost 0 bases and 3 bases respectively, with 20 bases between them. This CDR3 region has 18 residues. Per the germline V gene, CDR1 is LGHDT and CDR2 is YNNKEL (reference sequence). The CDR3 reads CASSQDTRRLERDYGYTF. The CDR3 nucleotides read TGTGCCAGCAGCCAAGACACCCGGAGACTGGAGAGGGACTATGGCTACACCTTC.

The gene calls are TRBV5-1 and TRBJ2-1; TRBD1 aligns across 7 bases. V lost 0 bases and J lost 10; bases outside the gene matches: 4. The germline V gene has CDR1 SGHRS and CDR2 YFSETQ. The CDR3 consists of 13 residues. The DNA for the CDR3 is TGCGCCAGCAGCTTGGCCAGGGGGAGAGAGCAGTTCTTC. It yields the protein CASSLARGREQFF.

The chain employs TRBV28 and TRBJ1-2; no definite D call. The CDR3 runs 14 residues. V was trimmed by 5 bases and J by 2 bases, leaving 12 bases between them. Germline V gene sequence: CDR1 MDHEN, CDR2 SYDVKM. CDR3 sequence (DNA): TGTGCCAGCAGTCTCCCTCATAACAACTATGGCTACACCTTC. Residues: CASSLPHNNYGYTF.

The table lists this clonotype with many counts. The V gene is TRBV7-8, the J gene TRBJ1-5, with D tentatively TRBD1 (5 bases). The CDR3 consists of 17 residues. V lost 1 base, J lost 4 bases, and 17 bases lay in between. CDR1 is SGHVS and CDR2 is FQNEAQ in the germline V gene. CDR3 residues: CASSLVSTGGWNQPQHF. DNA for the CDR3: TGTGCCAGCAGCTTAGTATCTACAGGAGGTTGGAATCAGCCCCAGCATTTT.

At least ten counts were recorded for this clonotype. V gene TRBV7-2 combines with J gene TRBJ2-1; perhaps TRBD2 as D (6 bases). CDR3 length: 12 residues. Germline V gene data show CDR1 as SGHTA and CDR2 as FQGNSA. V shed 5 bases and J shed 10 bases, with 12 bases lying between them. CDR3 bases: TGTGCCAGCAGCCCTATTGGGGGGGAGCAGTTCTTC. Its translation is CASSPIGGEQFF.

This sequence joins TRBV20-1 and TRBJ2-2, with D possibly being TRBD2 (5 bases). This CDR3 comprises 16 residues. Germline CDR1 and CDR2: DFQATT and SNEGSKA (reference sequence). V dropped 0 bases and J dropped 1 base, with 12 bases sitting between them. The DNA for the CDR3 is TGCAGTGCTAGAGATTTAGGAGGAAAGAACACCGGGGAGCTGTTTTTT. Its protein product is CSARDLGGKNTGELFF.

As regards this clonotype: A read error may be the cause here, since a much bigger clone is one base away. In DNA form, the CDR3 reads TGTGCCAGCAGCTTAAAAGGACCGACAGCCTCTGGGGCCAACGTCCTGACTTTC. As protein: CASSLKGPTASGANVLTF. The chain couples TRBV7-2 to TRBJ2-6; D is perhaps TRBD1 (5 bases). The ends were cut back, 2 bases at V and 0 bases at J, with 14 bases in the middle. The germline V gene has CDR1 SGHTA and CDR2 FQGNSA. CDR3 length equals 18 residues.

This clonotype was counted a few times. This chain uses TRBV2 with TRBJ2-1; 11 positions agree with TRBD1. Trimming at V came to 11 bases and at J to 7 bases, leaving 4 bases not matched to a gene. Germline CDR1 SNHLY, CDR2 FYNNEI. The CDR3 is made up of 12 amino acids. This CDR3 is CAGGQGGNEQFF. CDR3 nucleotides: TGTGCCGGGGGACAGGGGGGAAATGAGCAGTTCTTC.

The genes are TRBV19 and TRBJ1-1; D not resolved. Germline V gene data show CDR1 as LNHDA and CDR2 as SQIVND (reference sequence). Trimming stripped 4 bases from V and 3 bases from J, with 15 bases between. The CDR3 contains 15 residues. The CDR3 DNA reads TGTGCCAGTAGTACCGAGCGCGTTTCGTACACTGAAGCTTTCTTT. Amino acid sequence: CASSTERVSYTEAFF.

There are many counts of this clonotype. V is TRBV7-2 and J is TRBJ1-2; no clear D gene. Germline V gene sequence: CDR1 SGHTA, CDR2 FQGNSA. The CDR3 extends over 14 amino acids. Between the trimmed V and J ends, which lost 5 bases and 4 bases, there was a span of 14 bases. CDR3: CASSPGHPLYGYTF. CDR3 bases: TGTGCCAGCAGCCCGGGCCACCCCCTCTATGGCTACACCTTC.

This sequence joins TRBV4-1 and TRBJ2-5; D unclear. The germline CDR1 and CDR2 sequences are MGHRA and YSYEKL. V was trimmed by 0 bases and J by 2 bases, leaving 10 bases between them. The CDR3 loop spans 15 amino acids. The CDR3 sequence: CASSQDVGRQETQYF. As DNA, the CDR3 is TGCGCCAGCAGCCAAGATGTAGGGCGGCAAGAGACCCAGTACTTC.

This clonotype was counted a few times. The chain has TRBV11-2 and TRBJ1-1; weak D call: TRBD1 (5 bases). Trimming left V 8 bases short and J 1 base short, with 11 bases between. The CDR3 is 13 residues long. Germline values: CDR1 SGHAT, CDR2 FQNNGV. The DNA for the CDR3 is TGTGCCAGCCGGGTTCAGGGGAACACTGAAGCTTTCTTT. Its translation is CASRVQGNTEAFF.

The CDR3 reads CASSRDIRDSDGYEQYF. In DNA, the CDR3 is TGTGCCAGCAGTCGAGATATCCGGGACAGCGACGGCTACGAGCAGTACTTC. V gene TRBV5-6 combines with J gene TRBJ2-7; 7 nucleotides align to TRBD1. The ends lost 5 bases at V and 3 bases at J; junction bases unmatched: 17. This CDR3 region has 17 residues. Germline CDR1 and CDR2: SGHDT and YYEEEE. The full variable domain, rest sourced from reference TRBV5-6 and TRBJ2-7, is DAGVTQSPTHLIKTRGQQVTLRCSPKSGHDTVSWYQQALGQGPQFIFQYYEEEERQRGNFPDRFSGHQFPNYSSELNVNALLLGDSALYLCASSRDIRDSDGYEQYFGPGTRLTVT.

The DNA for the CDR3 is TGTGCCAGCACCTTTGGGGCCAACAATGAGCAGTTCTTC. It yields the protein CASTFGANNEQFF. This chain connects TRBV27 to TRBJ2-1; maybe TRBD1 (5 bases). The CDR3 is made up of 13 amino acids. V was cut by 7 bases and J by 5 bases, with 12 bases left in between. Germline CDR1 MNHEY, CDR2 SMNVEV (reference sequence).

This clonotype was seen a handful of times. The chain links TRBV2 to TRBJ2-7; 8 bases are shared with TRBD1. The CDR3 spans 14 residues. CDR1 and CDR2 (germline): SNHLY, FYNNEI. The ends lost 4 bases at V and 3 bases at J; junction bases unmatched: 5. CDR3 coding DNA: TGTGCCAGCAGTGCCACTACAGGGGGCTACGAGCAGTACTTC. Its translation: CASSATTGGYEQYF. The entire variable domain, with the rest obtained from reference TRBV2 and TRBJ2-7, is as follows: EPEVTQTPSHQVTQMGQEVILRCVPISNHLYFYWYRQILGQKVEFLVSFYNNEISEKSEIFDDQFSVERPDGSNFTLKIRSTKLEDSAMYFCASSATTGGYEQYFGPGTRLTVT.

In this sample, this clonotype turned up a few times. The V call is TRBV9, the J call TRBJ2-1; D is ambiguous. Germline V CDR1 and CDR2: SGDLS, YYNGEE. The ends were cut back, 0 bases at V and 4 bases at J, with 2 bases in the middle. This CDR3 has 12 residues. The chain's CDR3 is CASSVGYNEQFF. The CDR3 DNA sequence: TGTGCCAGCAGCGTAGGTTACAATGAGCAGTTCTTC.

This clonotype came up a few times. The CDR3 coding sequence is TGCAGTGCTAGCCGAGGACTAGTAAGGAACACCGGGGAGCTGTTTTTT. It specifies CSASRGLVRNTGELFF. The chain is built from TRBV20-1 and TRBJ2-2, with 7 positions matching TRBD2. The CDR3 has 16 amino acids. CDR1 is DFQATT and CDR2 is SNEGSKA in the germline V gene (reference sequence). V shed 3 bases and J 1 base; nucleotides not matched to a gene: 8.

This clonotype was counted only a few times. J is TRBJ1-5 and V is TRBV7-2; unclear D gene. CDR1 and CDR2 from the germline V gene are SGHTA and FQGNSA. The CDR3 runs 12 residues. V was pared by 1 base and J by 4 bases, with 2 bases between. CDR3 in DNA: TGTGCCAGCAGCTTAGTGAATCAGCCCCAGCATTTT. This codes for CASSLVNQPQHF.